This TCR beta chain was identified in a study of T cell changes during pregnancy in multiple sclerosis. The length of the CDR3 is 13 residues. The V end lost 2 bases, the J end lost 5 bases, and 9 bases lay between the germline ends. From germline, CDR1 is MDHEN and CDR2 SYDVKM. This table comes from immunoSEQ multiplex PCR, and its TCRdb copy is limited to in-frame clones, with some not included. The data show approximately 44,000 clones, 85% to 95% seen once. The receptor's source is a female donor with multiple sclerosis, enrolled in a pregnancy study. The sequenced sample was CD4+ T cells from peripheral blood mononuclear cells, obtained in the third trimester of pregnancy. V usage is TRBV28 and J usage is TRBJ2-5; D gene ambiguous. The CDR3 protein is CASSLVRSETQYF. The CDR3, as DNA: TGTGCCAGCAGTTTAGTTCGGTCGGAGACCCAGTACTTC.